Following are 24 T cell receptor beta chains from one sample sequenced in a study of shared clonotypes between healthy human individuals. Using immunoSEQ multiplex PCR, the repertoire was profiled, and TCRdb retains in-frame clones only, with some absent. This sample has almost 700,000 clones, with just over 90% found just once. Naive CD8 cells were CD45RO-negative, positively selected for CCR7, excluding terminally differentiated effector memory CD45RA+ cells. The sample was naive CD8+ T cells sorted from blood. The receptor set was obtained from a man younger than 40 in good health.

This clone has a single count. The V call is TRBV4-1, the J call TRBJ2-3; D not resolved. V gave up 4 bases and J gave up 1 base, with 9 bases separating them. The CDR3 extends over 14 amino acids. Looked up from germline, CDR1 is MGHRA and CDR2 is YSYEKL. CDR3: CASSPSTRTDTQYF. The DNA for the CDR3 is TGCGCCAGCAGCCCTTCGACGCGCACAGATACGCAGTATTTT.

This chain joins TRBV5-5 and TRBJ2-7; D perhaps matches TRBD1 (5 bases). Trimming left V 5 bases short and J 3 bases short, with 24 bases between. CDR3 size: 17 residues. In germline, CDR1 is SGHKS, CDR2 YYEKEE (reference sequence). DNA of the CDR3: TGTGCCAGCAGTCCTTTAAGATTGGGGCCCGCGGACTACGAGCAGTACTTC. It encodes CASSPLRLGPADYEQYF.

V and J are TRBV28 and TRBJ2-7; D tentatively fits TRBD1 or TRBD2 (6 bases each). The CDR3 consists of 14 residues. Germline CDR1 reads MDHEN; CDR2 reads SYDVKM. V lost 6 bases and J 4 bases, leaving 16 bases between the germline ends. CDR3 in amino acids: CASSLLGAGYEQYF. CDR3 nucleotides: TGTGCCAGCAGCCTTCTGGGGGCGGGGTACGAGCAGTACTTC.

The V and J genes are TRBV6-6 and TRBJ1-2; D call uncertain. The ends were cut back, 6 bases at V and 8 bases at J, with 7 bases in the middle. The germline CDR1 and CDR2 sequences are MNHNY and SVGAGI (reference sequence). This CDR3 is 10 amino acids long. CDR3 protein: CASSSGGYTF. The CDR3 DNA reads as TGTGCCAGCAGCTCAGGAGGCTACACCTTC.

CDR3 in DNA: TGTGCCAGCAGCATAGGGACTAGCGAGTACAATGAGCAGTTCTTC. Its translation: CASSIGTSEYNEQFF. The chain uses TRBV27 and TRBJ2-1; the match to TRBD2 covers 10 bases. The germline CDR1 and CDR2 sequences are MNHEY and SMNVEV (reference sequence). The V and J ends lost 6 bases and 4 bases, in that order; junction bases with no gene match: 6. CDR3 length equals 15 residues.

In DNA, the CDR3 is TGTGCCAGCAGCTTGCGGGACCGAACCTACGAGCAGTACTTC. The encoded protein is CASSLRDRTYEQYF. The chain employs TRBV5-5 and TRBJ2-7; D might be TRBD1 or TRBD2, each matching 5 bases. Germline assignment: CDR1 SGHKS and CDR2 YYEKEE (reference sequence). V lost 1 base and J 2 bases, leaving 10 bases between the germline ends. This CDR3 has 14 amino acids.

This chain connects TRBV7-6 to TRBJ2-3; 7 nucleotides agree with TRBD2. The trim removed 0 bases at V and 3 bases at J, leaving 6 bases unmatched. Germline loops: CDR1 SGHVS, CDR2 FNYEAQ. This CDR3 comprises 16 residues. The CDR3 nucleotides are TGTGCCAGCAGCTTAGCGCTTGGCGGGGGAACAGATACGCAGTATTTT. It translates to CASSLALGGGTDTQYF.

As DNA, the CDR3 is TGCGCCAGCGAGGGGTTAGGAGCCTACGAGCAGTACTTC. Translation: CASEGLGAYEQYF. The rearrangement uses TRBV10-1 and TRBJ2-7, with D possibly being TRBD1 or TRBD2 (5 bases each). The CDR3 is 13 residues long. Trimming took off 8 bases at V and 2 bases at J, with 13 bases between the two ends. The germline V gene encodes CDR1 WNHNN and CDR2 SYGVQD (reference sequence).

For the CDR3, the DNA is TGTGCCAGCAGCAGAGACTCTGGGGCCAACGTCCTGACTTTC. Amino acids: CASSRDSGANVLTF. The rearrangement links TRBV6-6 to TRBJ2-6; D not resolved. The V gene lost 6 bases and the J gene lost 0 bases, with 6 bases spanning the gap. This CDR3 region has 14 residues. Germline V gene data show CDR1 as MNHNY and CDR2 as SVGAGI (reference sequence).

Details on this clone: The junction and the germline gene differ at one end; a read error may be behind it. The CDR3 reads CASSMREQANTGELFF. The CDR3 nucleotides are TGTGCCAGCAGCATGCGGGAACAGGCCAACACCGGGGAGTTGTTTTTT. V is TRBV5-4 and J is TRBJ2-2, with D tentatively TRBD2 (6 bases). CDR1 is SGHNT, CDR2 YYREEE, per germline (reference sequence). The CDR3 is 16 amino acids.

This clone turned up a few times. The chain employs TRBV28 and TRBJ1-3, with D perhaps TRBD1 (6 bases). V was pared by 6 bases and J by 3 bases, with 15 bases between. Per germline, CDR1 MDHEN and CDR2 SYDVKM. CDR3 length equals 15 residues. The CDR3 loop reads CASREDSDIGNTIYF. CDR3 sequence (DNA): TGTGCCAGCAGAGAGGACAGTGATATTGGAAACACCATATATTTT. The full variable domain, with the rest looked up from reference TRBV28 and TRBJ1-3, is DVKVTQSSRYLVKRTGEKVFLECVQDMDHENMFWYRQDPGLGLRLIYFSYDVKMKEKGDIPEGYSVSREKKERFSLILESASTNQTSMYLCASREDSDIGNTIYFGEGSWLTVV.

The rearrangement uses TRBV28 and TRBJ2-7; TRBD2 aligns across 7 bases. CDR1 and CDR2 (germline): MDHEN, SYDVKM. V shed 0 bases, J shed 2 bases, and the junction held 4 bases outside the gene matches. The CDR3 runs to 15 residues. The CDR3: CASSLWSSGPYEQYF. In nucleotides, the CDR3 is TGTGCCAGCAGTTTATGGTCTAGCGGACCCTACGAGCAGTACTTC.

This CDR3 reads CASSLRQTGGYYEQYF. The CDR3 nucleotides are TGTGCCAGCAGCCTACGACAGACAGGGGGATACTACGAGCAGTACTTC. The chain couples TRBV7-9 to TRBJ2-7; TRBD1 aligns across 9 bases. CDR1 and CDR2 (germline): SEHNR, FQNEAQ (reference sequence). The ends lost 5 bases at V and 3 bases at J; junction bases unmatched: 11. The CDR3 is 16 amino acids. The complete variable domain, with remaining parts taken from reference TRBV7-9 and TRBJ2-7, reads DTGVSQNPRHKITKRGQNVTFRCDPISEHNRLYWYRQTLGQGPEFLTYFQNEAQLEKSRLLSDRFSAERPKGSFSTLEIQRTEQGDSAMYLCASSLRQTGGYYEQYFGPGTRLTVT.

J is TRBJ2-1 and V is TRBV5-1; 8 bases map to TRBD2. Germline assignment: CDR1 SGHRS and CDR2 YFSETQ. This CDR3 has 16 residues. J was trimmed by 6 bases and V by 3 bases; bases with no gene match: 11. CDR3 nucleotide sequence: TGCGCCAGCAGCTCTAAAAGGCTAGCGGGCTTCAATGAGCAGTTCTTC. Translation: CASSSKRLAGFNEQFF.

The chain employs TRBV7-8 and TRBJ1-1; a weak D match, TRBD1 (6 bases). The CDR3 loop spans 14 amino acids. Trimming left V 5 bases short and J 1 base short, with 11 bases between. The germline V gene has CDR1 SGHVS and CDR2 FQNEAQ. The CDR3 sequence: CASSEQGSNTEAFF. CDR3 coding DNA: TGTGCCAGCAGCGAACAGGGTTCGAACACTGAAGCTTTCTTT.

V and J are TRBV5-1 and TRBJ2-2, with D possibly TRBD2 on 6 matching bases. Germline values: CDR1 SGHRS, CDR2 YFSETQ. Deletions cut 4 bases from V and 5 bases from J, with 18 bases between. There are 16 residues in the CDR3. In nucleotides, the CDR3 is TGCGCCAGCAGCCCCCGGACTATCTCAGGGACCGGGGAGCTGTTTTTT. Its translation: CASSPRTISGTGELFF.

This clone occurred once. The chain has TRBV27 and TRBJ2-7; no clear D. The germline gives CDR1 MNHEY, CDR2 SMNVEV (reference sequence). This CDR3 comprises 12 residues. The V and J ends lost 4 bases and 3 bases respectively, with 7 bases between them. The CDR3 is CASSSSHYEQYF. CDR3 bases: TGTGCCAGCAGTTCCAGCCACTACGAGCAGTACTTC.

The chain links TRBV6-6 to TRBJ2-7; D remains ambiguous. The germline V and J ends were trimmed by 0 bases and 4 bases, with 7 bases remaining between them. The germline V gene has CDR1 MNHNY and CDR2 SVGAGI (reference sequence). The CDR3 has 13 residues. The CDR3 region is CASSYSRGYEQYF. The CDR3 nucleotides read TGTGCCAGCAGTTACTCGAGAGGATACGAGCAGTACTTC.

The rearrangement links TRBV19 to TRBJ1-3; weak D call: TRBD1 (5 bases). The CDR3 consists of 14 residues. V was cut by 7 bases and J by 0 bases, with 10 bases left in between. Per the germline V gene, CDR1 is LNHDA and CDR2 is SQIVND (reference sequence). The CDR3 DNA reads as TGTGCCAGTATGGGACTGAACTCTGGAAACACCATATATTTT. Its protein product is CASMGLNSGNTIYF. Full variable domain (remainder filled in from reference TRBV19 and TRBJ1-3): DGGITQSPKYLFRKEGQNVTLSCEQNLNHDAMYWYRQDPGQGLRLIYYSQIVNDFQKGDIAEGYSVSREKKESFPLTVTSAQKNPTAFYLCASMGLNSGNTIYFGEGSWLTVV.

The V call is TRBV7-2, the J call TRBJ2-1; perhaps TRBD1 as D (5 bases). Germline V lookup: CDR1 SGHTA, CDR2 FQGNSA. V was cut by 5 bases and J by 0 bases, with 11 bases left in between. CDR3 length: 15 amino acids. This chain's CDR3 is CASSQRTFSYNEQFF. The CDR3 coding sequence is TGTGCCAGCAGCCAGAGGACATTCTCCTACAATGAGCAGTTCTTC.

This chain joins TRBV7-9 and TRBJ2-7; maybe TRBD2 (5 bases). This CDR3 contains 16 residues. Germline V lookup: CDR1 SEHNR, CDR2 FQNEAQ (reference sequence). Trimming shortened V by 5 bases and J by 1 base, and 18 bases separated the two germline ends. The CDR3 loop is CASSHTRGIPSYEQYF. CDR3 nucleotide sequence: TGTGCCAGCAGCCATACTAGAGGGATACCGTCCTACGAGCAGTACTTC.

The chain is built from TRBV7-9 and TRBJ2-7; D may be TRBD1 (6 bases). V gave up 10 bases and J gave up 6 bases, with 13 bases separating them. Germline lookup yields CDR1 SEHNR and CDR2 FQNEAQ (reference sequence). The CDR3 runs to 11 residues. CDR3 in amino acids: CAIQTGSEQYF. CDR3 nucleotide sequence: TGTGCCATTCAGACAGGTTCCGAGCAGTACTTC. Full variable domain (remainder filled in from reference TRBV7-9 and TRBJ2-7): DTGVSQNPRHKITKRGQNVTFRCDPISEHNRLYWYRQTLGQGPEFLTYFQNEAQLEKSRLLSDRFSAERPKGSFSTLEIQRTEQGDSAMYLCAIQTGSEQYFGPGTRLTVT.

The CDR3: CASSELGGPNRGELFF. The CDR3 DNA is TGTGCCAGCAGTGAACTAGGCGGACCGAACAGAGGGGAGCTGTTTTTT. This rearrangement joins TRBV2 to TRBJ2-2, with D unclear. CDR1 SNHLY and CDR2 FYNNEI come from the germline V gene. CDR3 length equals 16 residues. The V gene lost 2 bases and the J gene lost 8 bases, with 18 bases spanning the gap.

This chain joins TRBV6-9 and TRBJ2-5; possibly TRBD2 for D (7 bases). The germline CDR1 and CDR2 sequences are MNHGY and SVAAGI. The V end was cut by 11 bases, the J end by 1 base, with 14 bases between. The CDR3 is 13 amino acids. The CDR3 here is CAPGGGSQETQYF. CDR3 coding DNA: TGTGCCCCCGGGGGCGGGAGCCAAGAGACCCAGTACTTC.